Listed below are T cell receptor beta chains from one sample, sequenced in a study of response to subunit inactivated influenza vaccine. TCRdb ran MiXCR on the RT-PCR reads and lists one entry per CDR3 protein. The table lists about 650,000 distinct CDR3 sequences, about a sixth of them singletons. The sample was PBMCs from blood, taken roughly 13 days after vaccination. These receptors all come from a man in his fifties or sixties who received an inactivated influenza vaccine. Both conserved end residues are part of each CDR3. Each record gives: D gene, V gene, J gene, clone size, CDR3 protein, CDR3 DNA. The D gene is left open where the match is weak. A clone size is listed for some rows: how often the clone was seen (once, few, many), or a class if it is expanded.

D gene: -
V gene: TRBV12-3/TRBV12-4
J gene: TRBJ1-2
clone size: few
CDR3 protein: CATTPGYTF
CDR3 DNA: TGTGCCACCACCCCTGGCTACACCTTC

D gene: TRBD2
V gene: TRBV6-5
J gene: TRBJ2-1
clone size: few
CDR3 protein: CASSYSGGRDSYNEQFF
CDR3 DNA: TGTGCCAGCAGTTACTCGGGCGGGAGGGACTCCTACAATGAGCAGTTCTTC

D gene: TRBD2
V gene: TRBV6-1
J gene: TRBJ2-7
clone size: -
CDR3 protein: CASSPSLGLAYEQYF
CDR3 DNA: TGTGCCAGCAGTCCCTCATTAGGACTAGCCTACGAGCAGTACTTC

D gene: -
V gene: TRBV27
J gene: TRBJ2-7
clone size: many
CDR3 protein: CASWEYEQYF
CDR3 DNA: TGTGCCAGCTGGGAATACGAGCAGTACTTC

D gene: TRBD1
V gene: TRBV9
J gene: TRBJ2-2
clone size: -
CDR3 protein: CASSAWDRATGELFF
CDR3 DNA: TGTGCCAGCAGCGCGTGGGACAGGGCTACCGGGGAGCTGTTTTTT

D gene: -
V gene: TRBV28
J gene: TRBJ2-7
clone size: -
CDR3 protein: CASSEDLGAYEQYF
CDR3 DNA: TGTGCCAGCAGTGAGGACCTTGGGGCCTACGAGCAGTACTTC

D gene: -
V gene: TRBV5-1
J gene: TRBJ2-7
clone size: many
CDR3 protein: CASSFGTVSSYEQYF
CDR3 DNA: TGCGCCAGCAGCTTCGGGACGGTGAGCTCCTACGAGCAGTACTTC

D gene: -
V gene: TRBV5-1
J gene: TRBJ1-1
clone size: -
CDR3 protein: CASSTQGGVNTEAFF
CDR3 DNA: TGCGCCAGCAGCACGCAGGGAGGGGTGAACACTGAAGCTTTCTTT

D gene: -
V gene: TRBV5-1
J gene: TRBJ2-7
clone size: few
CDR3 protein: CASSLGWMTGSYEQYF
CDR3 DNA: TGCGCCAGCAGCTTGGGGTGGATGACAGGTTCCTACGAGCAGTACTTC

D gene: -
V gene: TRBV10-3
J gene: TRBJ2-7
clone size: -
CDR3 protein: CAIRSGQLAYEQYF
CDR3 DNA: TGTGCCATCAGATCAGGACAGCTAGCCTACGAGCAGTACTTC

D gene: -
V gene: TRBV4-1
J gene: TRBJ2-3
clone size: -
CDR3 protein: CASSQDPRGLTDTQYF
CDR3 DNA: TGCGCCAGCAGCCAAGATCCGCGGGGATTGACAGATACGCAGTATTTT

D gene: -
V gene: TRBV21-1
J gene: TRBJ2-1
clone size: few
CDR3 protein: CASSPGGTSTYNEQFF
CDR3 DNA: TGTGCCAGCAGCCCCGGAGGGACATCGACCTACAATGAGCAGTTCTTC

D gene: TRBD2
V gene: TRBV6-5
J gene: TRBJ2-7
clone size: few
CDR3 protein: CASSSLGIAGAEQYF
CDR3 DNA: TGTGCCAGCAGTTCGCTCGGGATAGCGGGGGCCGAGCAGTACTTC

D gene: TRBD1
V gene: TRBV2
J gene: TRBJ2-7
clone size: once
CDR3 protein: CASRPQGASYEQYF
CDR3 DNA: TGTGCCAGCAGACCCCAGGGGGCGTCCTACGAGCAGTACTTC

D gene: -
V gene: TRBV12-3/TRBV12-4
J gene: TRBJ2-1
clone size: -
CDR3 protein: CASSLLDYPYNEQFF
CDR3 DNA: TGTGCCAGCAGTTTATTGGACTACCCCTACAATGAGCAGTTCTTC

D gene: -
V gene: TRBV29-1
J gene: TRBJ2-2
clone size: -
CDR3 protein: CSVAGPNTGELFF
CDR3 DNA: TGCAGCGTTGCCGGGCCGAACACCGGGGAGCTGTTTTTT

D gene: -
V gene: TRBV21-1
J gene: TRBJ2-3
clone size: -
CDR3 protein: CASSSVGAGDSTDTQYF
CDR3 DNA: TGTGCCAGCAGCAGTGTAGGTGCGGGGGATAGCACAGATACGCAGTATTTT

D gene: TRBD1
V gene: TRBV7-2
J gene: TRBJ1-1
clone size: -
CDR3 protein: CASTLGTANTEAFF
CDR3 DNA: TGTGCCAGCACCCTGGGGACAGCGAACACTGAAGCTTTCTTT

D gene: -
V gene: TRBV7-8
J gene: TRBJ2-1
clone size: few
CDR3 protein: CASSLSVRSSYNEQFF
CDR3 DNA: TGTGCCAGCAGCTTATCGGTCAGGAGCTCCTACAATGAGCAGTTCTTC

D gene: TRBD2
V gene: TRBV20-1
J gene: TRBJ2-4
clone size: -
CDR3 protein: CSAATSGENIQYF
CDR3 DNA: TGCAGTGCTGCGACTAGCGGAGAAAACATTCAGTACTTC

D gene: TRBD2
V gene: TRBV18
J gene: TRBJ2-1
clone size: few
CDR3 protein: CASSPDGRAYNEQFF
CDR3 DNA: TGTGCCAGCTCACCAGACGGGAGGGCCTACAATGAGCAGTTCTTC

D gene: TRBD2
V gene: TRBV20-1
J gene: TRBJ2-1
clone size: few
CDR3 protein: CSARMRLAGIYNEQFF
CDR3 DNA: TGCAGTGCTAGAATGCGACTAGCGGGTATCTACAATGAGCAGTTCTTC

D gene: -
V gene: TRBV28
J gene: TRBJ2-5
clone size: -
CDR3 protein: CASVDFQETQYF
CDR3 DNA: TGTGCCAGCGTGGACTTCCAAGAGACCCAGTACTTC

D gene: TRBD1
V gene: TRBV19
J gene: TRBJ2-2
clone size: few
CDR3 protein: CASSIRDSTGELFF
CDR3 DNA: TGTGCCAGTAGTATCCGGGACAGCACCGGGGAGCTGTTTTTT

D gene: -
V gene: TRBV29-1
J gene: TRBJ2-5
clone size: many
CDR3 protein: CSVEDPGTLYQETQYF
CDR3 DNA: TGCAGCGTTGAAGACCCGGGGACCCTGTACCAAGAGACCCAGTACTTC

D gene: -
V gene: TRBV10-3
J gene: TRBJ1-1
clone size: -
CDR3 protein: CAIAERGGDTEAFF
CDR3 DNA: TGTGCCATCGCCGAAAGGGGGGGAGACACTGAAGCTTTCTTT

D gene: -
V gene: TRBV6-1
J gene: TRBJ1-1
clone size: few
CDR3 protein: CASLWGGTEAFF
CDR3 DNA: TGTGCCAGCCTGTGGGGGGGCACTGAAGCTTTCTTT

D gene: -
V gene: TRBV6-2/TRBV6-3
J gene: TRBJ2-4
clone size: -
CDR3 protein: CASSFSTWEDIQYF
CDR3 DNA: TGTGCCAGCAGTTTTTCGACTTGGGAGGACATTCAGTACTTC

D gene: TRBD2
V gene: TRBV7-2
J gene: TRBJ2-7
clone size: -
CDR3 protein: CASSGGTSGGINEQYF
CDR3 DNA: TGTGCCAGCAGCGGGGGGACTAGCGGGGGGATCAACGAGCAGTACTTC

D gene: -
V gene: TRBV6-5
J gene: TRBJ1-1
clone size: -
CDR3 protein: CASTTRGGEAFF
CDR3 DNA: TGTGCCAGCACTACACGGGGCGGTGAAGCTTTCTTT

D gene: -
V gene: TRBV5-5
J gene: TRBJ2-1
clone size: -
CDR3 protein: CASSKGTHEQFF
CDR3 DNA: TGTGCCAGCTCTAAGGGAACTCATGAGCAGTTCTTC

D gene: TRBD2
V gene: TRBV9
J gene: TRBJ2-5
clone size: once
CDR3 protein: CASSVSTSGQETQYF
CDR3 DNA: TGTGCCAGCAGCGTTAGCACTAGCGGACAAGAGACCCAGTACTTC